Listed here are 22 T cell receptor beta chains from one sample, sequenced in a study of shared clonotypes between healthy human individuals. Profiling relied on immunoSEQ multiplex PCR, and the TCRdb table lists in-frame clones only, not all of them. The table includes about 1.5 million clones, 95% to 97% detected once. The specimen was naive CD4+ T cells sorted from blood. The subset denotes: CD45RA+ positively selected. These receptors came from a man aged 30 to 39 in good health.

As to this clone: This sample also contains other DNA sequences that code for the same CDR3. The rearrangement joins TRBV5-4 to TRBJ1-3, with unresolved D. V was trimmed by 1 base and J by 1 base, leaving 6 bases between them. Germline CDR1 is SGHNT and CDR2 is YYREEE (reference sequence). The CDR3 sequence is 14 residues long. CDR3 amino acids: CASSLLGSGNTIYF. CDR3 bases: TGTGCCAGCAGCTTGTTAGGGTCTGGAAACACCATATATTTT.

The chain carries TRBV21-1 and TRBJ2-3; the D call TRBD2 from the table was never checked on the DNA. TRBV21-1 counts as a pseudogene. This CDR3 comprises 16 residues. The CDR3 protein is CASSKVRSGRVDTQYF. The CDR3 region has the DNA TGTGCCAGCAGCAAAGTTCGGAGCGGGAGGGTGGATACGCAGTATTTT.

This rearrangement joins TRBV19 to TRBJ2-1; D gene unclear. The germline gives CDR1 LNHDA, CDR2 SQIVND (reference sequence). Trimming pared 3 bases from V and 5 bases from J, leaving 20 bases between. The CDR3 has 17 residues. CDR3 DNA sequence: TGTGCCAGTAGTATCCCGACCCATTGGAGAGTCGACAATGAGCAGTTCTTC. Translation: CASSIPTHWRVDNEQFF.

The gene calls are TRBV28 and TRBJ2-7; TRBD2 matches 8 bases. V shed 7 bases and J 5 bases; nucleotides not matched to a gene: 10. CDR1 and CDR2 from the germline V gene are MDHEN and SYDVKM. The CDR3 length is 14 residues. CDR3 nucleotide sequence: TGTGCCAGCACCCACGGGACTAGTATCCACGAGCAGTACTTC. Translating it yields CASTHGTSIHEQYF.

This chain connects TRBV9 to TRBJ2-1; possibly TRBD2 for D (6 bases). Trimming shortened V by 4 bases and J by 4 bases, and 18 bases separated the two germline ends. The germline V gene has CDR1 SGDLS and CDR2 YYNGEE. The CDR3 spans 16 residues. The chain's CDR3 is CASSPGRGTVYNEQFF. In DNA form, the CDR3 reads TGTGCCAGCAGCCCCGGGCGCGGGACCGTGTACAATGAGCAGTTCTTC.

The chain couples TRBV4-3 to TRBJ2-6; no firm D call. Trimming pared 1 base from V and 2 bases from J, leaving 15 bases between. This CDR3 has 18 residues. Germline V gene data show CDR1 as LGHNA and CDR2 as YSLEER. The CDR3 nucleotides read TGCGCCAGCAGCCAAGTGTCCTCGAGGAGCACTGGGGCCAACGTCCTGACTTTC. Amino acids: CASSQVSSRSTGANVLTF.

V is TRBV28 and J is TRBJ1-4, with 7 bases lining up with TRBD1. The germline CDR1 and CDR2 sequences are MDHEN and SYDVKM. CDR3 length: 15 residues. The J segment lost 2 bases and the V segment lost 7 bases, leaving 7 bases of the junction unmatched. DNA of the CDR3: TGTGCCAGCAAACTAAGGGGACAGACTAATGAAAAACTGTTTTTT. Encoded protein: CASKLRGQTNEKLFF.

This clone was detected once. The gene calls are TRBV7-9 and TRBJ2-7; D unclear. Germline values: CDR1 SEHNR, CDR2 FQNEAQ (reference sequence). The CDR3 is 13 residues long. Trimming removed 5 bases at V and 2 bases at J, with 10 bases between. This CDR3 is CASSRSRPYEQYF. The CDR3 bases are TGTGCCAGCAGCCGAAGCAGACCCTACGAGCAGTACTTC.

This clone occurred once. The CDR3 nucleotides are TGTGCCATCAGTGATAATAGTCAAGGCTACGAGCAGTACTTC. It yields the protein CAISDNSQGYEQYF. The V gene is TRBV10-3, the J gene TRBJ2-7; D remains unclear. V was pared by 3 bases and J by 3 bases, with 12 bases between. Germline CDR1 ENHRY, CDR2 SYGVKD. The length of the CDR3 is 14 residues.

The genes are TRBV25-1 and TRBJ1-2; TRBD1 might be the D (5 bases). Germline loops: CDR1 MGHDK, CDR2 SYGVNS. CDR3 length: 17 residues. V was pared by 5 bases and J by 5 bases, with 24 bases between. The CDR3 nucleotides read TGTGCCAGCAGTTCGGCCCTTGGGGGAGTTAGCAGTTATGGCTACACCTTC. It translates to CASSSALGGVSSYGYTF.

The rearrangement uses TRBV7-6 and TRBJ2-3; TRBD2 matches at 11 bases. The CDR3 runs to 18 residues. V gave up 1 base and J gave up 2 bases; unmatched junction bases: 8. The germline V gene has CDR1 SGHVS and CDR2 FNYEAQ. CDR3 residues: CASSLESGLAANTDTQYF. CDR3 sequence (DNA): TGTGCCAGCAGCTTAGAGTCGGGACTAGCGGCTAACACAGATACGCAGTATTTT.

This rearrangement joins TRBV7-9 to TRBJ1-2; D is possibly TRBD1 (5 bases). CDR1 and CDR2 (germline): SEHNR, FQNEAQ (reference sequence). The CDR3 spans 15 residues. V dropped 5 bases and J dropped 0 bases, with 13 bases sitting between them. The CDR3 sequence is CASSGGAAANYGYTF. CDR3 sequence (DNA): TGTGCCAGCAGCGGAGGGGCCGCAGCTAACTATGGCTACACCTTC.

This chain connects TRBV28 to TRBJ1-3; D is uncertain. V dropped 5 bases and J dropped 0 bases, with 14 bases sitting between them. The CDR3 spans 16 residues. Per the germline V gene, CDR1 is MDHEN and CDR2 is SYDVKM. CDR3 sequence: CASSVGGIRSGNTIYF. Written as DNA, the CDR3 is TGTGCCAGCAGTGTGGGAGGCATCCGCTCTGGAAACACCATATATTTT.

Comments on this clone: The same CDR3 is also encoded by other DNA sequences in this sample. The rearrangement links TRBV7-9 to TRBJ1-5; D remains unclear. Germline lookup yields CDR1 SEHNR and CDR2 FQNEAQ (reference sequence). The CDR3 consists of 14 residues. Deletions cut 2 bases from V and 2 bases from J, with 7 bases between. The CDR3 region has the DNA TGTGCCAGCAGCTTATCAGGAGGCAATCAGCCCCAGCATTTT. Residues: CASSLSGGNQPQHF.

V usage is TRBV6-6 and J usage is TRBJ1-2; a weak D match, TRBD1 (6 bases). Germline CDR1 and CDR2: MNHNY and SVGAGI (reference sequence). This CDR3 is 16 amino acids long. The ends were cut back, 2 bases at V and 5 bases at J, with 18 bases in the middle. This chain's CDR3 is CASSYPQDAGEYGYTF. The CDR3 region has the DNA TGTGCCAGCAGTTACCCCCAGGATGCAGGGGAGTATGGCTACACCTTC.

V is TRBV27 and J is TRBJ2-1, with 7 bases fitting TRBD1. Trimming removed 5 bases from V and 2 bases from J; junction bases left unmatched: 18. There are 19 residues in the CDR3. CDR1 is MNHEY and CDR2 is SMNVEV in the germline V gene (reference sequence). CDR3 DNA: TGTGCCAGCAGTCACGGGACAGCCGTTTGGGGGAGCGCCTACAATGAGCAGTTCTTC. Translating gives CASSHGTAVWGSAYNEQFF.

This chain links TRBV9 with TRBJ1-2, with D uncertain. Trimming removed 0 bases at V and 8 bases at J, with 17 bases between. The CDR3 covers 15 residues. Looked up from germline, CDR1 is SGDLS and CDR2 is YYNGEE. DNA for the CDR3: TGTGCCAGCAGCGTAGTTAACCCGAGCTTTGAAGGCTACACCTTC. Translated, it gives CASSVVNPSFEGYTF.

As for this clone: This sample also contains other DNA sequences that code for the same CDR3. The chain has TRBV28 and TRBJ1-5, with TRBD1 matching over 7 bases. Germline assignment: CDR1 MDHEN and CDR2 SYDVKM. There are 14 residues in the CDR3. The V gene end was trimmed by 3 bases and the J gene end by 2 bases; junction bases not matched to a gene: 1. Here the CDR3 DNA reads TGTGCCAGCAGTTTGGGACAGCGCAATCAGCCCCAGCATTTT. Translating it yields CASSLGQRNQPQHF.

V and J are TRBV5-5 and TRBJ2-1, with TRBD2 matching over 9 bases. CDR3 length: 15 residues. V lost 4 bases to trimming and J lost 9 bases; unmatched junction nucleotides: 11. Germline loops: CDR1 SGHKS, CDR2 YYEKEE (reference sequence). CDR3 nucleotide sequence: TGTGCCAGCAGCGCTCAGGGTAGCGGGAGAACTGAGCAGTTCTTC. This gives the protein CASSAQGSGRTEQFF. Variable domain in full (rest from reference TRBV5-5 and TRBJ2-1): DAGVTQSPTHLIKTRGQQVTLRCSPISGHKSVSWYQQVLGQGPQFIFQYYEKEERGRGNFPDRFSARQFPNYSSELNVNALLLGDSALYLCASSAQGSGRTEQFFGPGTRLTVL.

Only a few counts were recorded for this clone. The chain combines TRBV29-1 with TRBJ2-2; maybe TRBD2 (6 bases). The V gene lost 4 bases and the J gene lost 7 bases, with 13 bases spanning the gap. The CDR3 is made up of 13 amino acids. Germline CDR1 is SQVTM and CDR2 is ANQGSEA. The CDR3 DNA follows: TGCAGCGTTGGGACTATGACTATCGGGGAGCTGTTTTTT. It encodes CSVGTMTIGELFF.

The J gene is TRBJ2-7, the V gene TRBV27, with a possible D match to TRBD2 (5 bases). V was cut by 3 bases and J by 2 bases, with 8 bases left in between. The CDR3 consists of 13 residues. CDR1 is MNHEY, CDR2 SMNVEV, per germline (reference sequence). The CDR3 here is CASSFSGTYEQYF. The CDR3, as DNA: TGTGCCAGCAGTTTTTCGGGGACCTACGAGCAGTACTTC.

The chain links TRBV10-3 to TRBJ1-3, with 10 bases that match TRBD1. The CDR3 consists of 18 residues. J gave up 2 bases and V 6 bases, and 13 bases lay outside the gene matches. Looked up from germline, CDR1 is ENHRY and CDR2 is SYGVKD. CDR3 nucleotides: TGTGCCATCAGGGCCGGGACAGGGGTTTTAGCGGCTGGAAACACCATATATTTT. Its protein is CAIRAGTGVLAAGNTIYF.